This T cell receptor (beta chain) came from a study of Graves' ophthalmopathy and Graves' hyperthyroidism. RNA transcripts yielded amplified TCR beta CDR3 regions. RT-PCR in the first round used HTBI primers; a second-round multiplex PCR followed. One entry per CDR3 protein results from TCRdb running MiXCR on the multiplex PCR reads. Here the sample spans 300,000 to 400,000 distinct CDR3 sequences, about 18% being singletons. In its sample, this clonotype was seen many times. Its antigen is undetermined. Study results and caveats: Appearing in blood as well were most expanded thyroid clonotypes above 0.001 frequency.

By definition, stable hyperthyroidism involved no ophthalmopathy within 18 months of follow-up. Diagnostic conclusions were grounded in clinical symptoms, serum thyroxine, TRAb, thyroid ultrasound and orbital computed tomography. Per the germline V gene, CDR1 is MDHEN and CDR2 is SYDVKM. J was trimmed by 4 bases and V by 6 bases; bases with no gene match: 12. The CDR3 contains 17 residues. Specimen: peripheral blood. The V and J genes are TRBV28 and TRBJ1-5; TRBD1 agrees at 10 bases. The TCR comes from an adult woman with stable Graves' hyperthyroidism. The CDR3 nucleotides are TGTGCCAGCAGGCTAGGGGGGGGACAGGGGCAAAATCAGCCCCAGCATTTT. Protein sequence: CASRLGGGQGQNQPQHF.